These T cell receptor beta chains were read from a single sample in a study of Ad26.COV2.S vaccination and SARS-CoV-2 variants. Profiled with immunoSEQ multiplex PCR; TCRdb holds only in-frame clones, not every one. The sample carries about 680,000 clones, roughly nine tenths recorded once. The material was peripheral blood, obtained in a trial of Ad26.COV2.S vaccine versus placebo. Receptor source: a person aged 18-60 years who received the Ad26.COV2.S COVID-19 vaccine or a placebo. Both conserved end residues are part of each CDR3. The D gene is left open where the match is weak. A row's size may be missing; if present it is once, few, many or a size class.

>TRBJ2-5|.|TRBD1|TRBV19
TGTGCCAGTAGTGGACAGGGCCAAGAGACCCAGTACTTC
CASSGQGQETQYF
>TRBJ2-7|.|TRBD1|TRBV18
TGTGCCAGCTCACCACAGGGACAGGCGCACTACGAGCAGTACTTC
CASSPQGQAHYEQYF
>TRBJ2-1|.|.|TRBV27
TGTGCCAGCAGCCAGACACCCTCGGGGCGACAGCAGTTCTTC
CASSQTPSGRQQFF
>TRBJ2-1|.|TRBD2|TRBV6-1
TGTGCCAGCAGTGAACCTTGGTTAGCGGGAGATTTTAATGAGCAGTTCTTC
CASSEPWLAGDFNEQFF
>TRBJ1-4|.|TRBD1|TRBV15
TGTGCCACCAGCAGAGGCGGGACAGCCGGGTCCTATGAAAAACTGTTTTTT
CATSRGGTAGSYEKLFF
>TRBJ1-1|.|.|TRBV5-8
TGTGCCAGCAGCTTGGGACACAGGGATCCGGACACTGAAGCTTTCTTT
CASSLGHRDPDTEAFF
>TRBJ2-7|few|.|TRBV7-9
TGTGCCAGCAGCCCGGGGGACACCTACTACGAGCAGTACTTC
CASSPGDTYYEQYF
>TRBJ2-5|.|.|TRBV2
TGTGCCAGCAGTGAGGGTCCCCAACGAGAGACCCAGTACTTC
CASSEGPQRETQYF
>TRBJ1-5|few|TRBD1|TRBV6-4
TGTGCCAGCAAGGACAGGGGCGGTCCTTATAGCAATCAGCCCCAGCATTTT
CASKDRGGPYSNQPQHF
>TRBJ1-5|.|.|TRBV6-6
TGTGCCAGCAGTTCCGGACAGCTCAATCAGCCCCAGCATTTT
CASSSGQLNQPQHF
>TRBJ1-4|.|.|TRBV19
TGTGCCAGTAGTACCTCCCCACCCACGAGGGATGAAAAACTGTTTTTT
CASSTSPPTRDEKLFF
>TRBJ2-4|.|.|TRBV5-1
TGCGCCAGCAGCCCCGTCCTAGAAAACATTCAGTACTTC
CASSPVLENIQYF
>TRBJ2-5|.|TRBD2|TRBV10-3
TGTGCCATCAGTGAGTCGACGGCGGGGGGGTCAGAGACCCAGTACTTC
CAISESTAGGSETQYF
>TRBJ2-5|.|.|TRBV30
TGTGCCTGGGTCCGGGTCCGATACAATATAGAGACCCAGTACTTC
CAWVRVRYNIETQYF
>TRBJ2-7|.|.|TRBV2
TGTGCCAGCAGCTCCGGGACCGTCTCCTACGAGCAGTACTTC
CASSSGTVSYEQYF
>TRBJ2-3|.|.|TRBV24-1
TGTGCCACCAGTCGGGCTGGTACAGATACGCAGTATTTT
CATSRAGTDTQYF
>TRBJ1-1|.|.|TRBV9
TGTGCCAGCAGCGTAGGGGGTGGGGTCGGCACTGAAGCTTTCTTT
CASSVGGGVGTEAFF
>TRBJ2-1|.|TRBD1|TRBV27
TGTGCCAGCAGTTTCTGGACAGGGGGCTCCTACAATGAGCAGTTCTTC
CASSFWTGGSYNEQFF
>TRBJ2-2|.|TRBD2|TRBV5-3
TGTGCCAGAAGCTTTAGTGGGAGGGCCCCCGCCGGGGAGCTGTTTTTT
CARSFSGRAPAGELFF
>TRBJ1-1|.|.|TRBV7-2
TGTGCCAGCAGCTTCACGGGACTCATGAACACTGAAGCTTTCTTT
CASSFTGLMNTEAFF
>TRBJ1-1|.|.|TRBV30
TGTGCCTGGAGTGAAGGGCAAAACACTGAAGCTTTCTTT
CAWSEGQNTEAFF
>TRBJ2-5|.|TRBD2|TRBV2
TGTGCCACATGGGGGGGGCAAGAGACCCAGTACTTC
CATWGGQETQYF
>TRBJ2-7|.|TRBD1|TRBV25-1
TGTGCCAGCAGTATAGGGGGCAAGGACGAGCAGTACTTC
CASSIGGKDEQYF
>TRBJ2-7|few|TRBD1|TRBV24-1
TGTGCCACCAGTGATGGGACAGGGGTCCCCTACGAGCAGTACTTC
CATSDGTGVPYEQYF
>TRBJ1-6|.|.|TRBV5-4
TGTGCCAGCAGCTTGGGACAGGCCCGTAATTCACCCCTCCACTTT
CASSLGQARNSPLHF
>TRBJ2-2|.|.|TRBV5-1
TGCGCCAGCACCTCGTGGGGGGCGAACACCGGGGAGCTGTTTTTT
CASTSWGANTGELFF
>TRBJ1-3|many|.|TRBV7-8
TGTGCCAGCAGCCCCTGGGGGGGGCTATCTGGAAACACCATATATTTT
CASSPWGGLSGNTIYF
>TRBJ2-5|.|TRBD2|TRBV5-1
TGCGCCAGCAGCTTCGGACTAGCGGGGGGGCAAGAGACCCAGTACTTC
CASSFGLAGGQETQYF
>TRBJ2-1|.|.|TRBV5-1
TGCGCCAGCAGCTTGGAGTCGACAGCTTACAATGAGCAGTTCTTC
CASSLESTAYNEQFF
>TRBJ1-2|.|.|TRBV10-3
TGTGCCATCACCAATAAGGGGCCAGGCTCGGTTGGCTACACCTTC
CAITNKGPGSVGYTF
>TRBJ2-1|.|.|TRBV24-1
TGTGCCACCGGGGAGAGCTCCTACAATGAGCAGTTCTTC
CATGESSYNEQFF
>TRBJ1-3|.|.|TRBV7-2
TGTGCCAGCAGCTTAGAGCAGACGGGAAACACCATATATTTT
CASSLEQTGNTIYF
>TRBJ2-1|once|.|TRBV7-9
TGTGCCAGCAGCTTAGCTTCGCGCCGGGAGCAGTTCTTC
CASSLASRREQFF
>TRBJ1-3|few|TRBD1|TRBV3-1/TRBV3-2
TGTGCCAGCAGCGACAGGGGGTGGAACACCATATATTTT
CASSDRGWNTIYF
>TRBJ2-5|.|TRBD1|TRBV18
TGTGCCAGCTCACCTGGGACAGGCCTGTACCAAGAGACCCAGTACTTC
CASSPGTGLYQETQYF
>TRBJ2-7|.|TRBD2|TRBV6-5
TGTGCCGTGGGACTAGCGGGGGCCCTCTACGAGCAGTACTTC
CAVGLAGALYEQYF
>TRBJ1-5|.|TRBD1|TRBV19
TGTGCCAGTAGCGGGTGGGGACAGAGCAATCAGCCCCAGCATTTT
CASSGWGQSNQPQHF
>TRBJ2-2|.|TRBD2|TRBV5-4
TGTGCCAGCACCCCACTAGCGGGGGGCACCGGGGAGCTGTTTTTT
CASTPLAGGTGELFF
>TRBJ2-7|once|.|TRBV25-1
TGTGCCAGCAGTGGTACCTCTCTGGGGGCTGCTCGAACCTACGAGCAGTACTTC
CASSGTSLGAARTYEQYF
>TRBJ2-1|.|.|TRBV11-2
TGTGCCAGCAGCTTTAACGCGGGGTCAGGTGAGCAGTTCTTC
CASSFNAGSGEQFF
>TRBJ2-7|.|.|TRBV25-1
TGTGCCAGCAGTAGGGTCAGCACCTACGAGCAGTACTTC
CASSRVSTYEQYF
>TRBJ2-2|.|.|TRBV5-8
TGTGCCAGCAGCGCTCCCTGGGGGGAAGGCGGGACCGGGGAGCTGTTTTTT
CASSAPWGEGGTGELFF
>TRBJ2-7|.|.|TRBV6-5
TGTGCCACTACTAGGGAGGACAATCTGTACTTC
CATTREDNLYF